Listed here are 6 T cell receptor beta chains from one sample, sequenced in a study of T cell clusters in autoimmune cytopenias. Tens of thousands of genome equivalents of blood DNA were amplified for TRB. TRB rearrangements were amplified by touch-down multiplex PCR with mixed TRB-A/B primers. TCRdb reanalyzed the multiplex PCR reads and collapses them to one entry per CDR3 protein, without DNA. The listing contains roughly 15,000 distinct CDR3 sequences. The same sample was also studied in work on T cell repertoires in aging, cancer and after chemotherapy.

Material: peripheral blood. The receptors here all came from a human donor in good health.

The V and J genes are TRBV27 and TRBJ2-7; without DNA, the TCRdb call of TRBD1 cannot be checked. This CDR3 spans 12 amino acids. The germline CDR1 and CDR2 sequences are MNHEY and SMNVEV (reference sequence). The chain's CDR3 is CASSPGLGEQYF.

Judged by frequency, this clonotype is medium-sized. The V call is TRBV29-1, the J call TRBJ1-6; TCRdb's D call, TRBD1, is unchecked because there is no DNA. The CDR3 is 15 amino acids. Germline CDR1 SQVTM, CDR2 ANQGSEA. The CDR3 loop reads CSAGQEDSYNSPLHF. The whole variable domain, remainder taken from reference TRBV29-1 and TRBJ1-6, is SAVISQKPSRDICQRGTSLTIQCQVDSQVTMMFWYRQQPGQSLTLIATANQGSEATYESGFVIDKFPISRPNLTFSTLTVSNMSPEDSSIYLCSAGQEDSYNSPLHFGNGTRLTVT.

The chain combines TRBV5-4 with TRBJ2-6; TCRdb picks TRBD1, but there is no DNA to check that call. Germline CDR1 and CDR2: SGHNT and YYREEE (reference sequence). The CDR3 length is 15 residues. CDR3: CASTPGTAGANVLTF.

The V call is TRBV6-5, the J call TRBJ2-1. This CDR3 is 13 amino acids long. CDR1 is MNHEY and CDR2 is SVGAGI in the germline V gene. CDR3: CASSSNFYNEQFF.

The V call is TRBV6-1, the J call TRBJ1-4. The CDR3 totals 13 residues. Germline values: CDR1 MNHNS, CDR2 SASEGT. The CDR3 protein is CASSPRGVEKLFF.

This chain uses TRBV27 with TRBJ1-2; TCRdb's assignment of TRBD1 cannot be checked, as there is no DNA. The CDR3 is made up of 14 amino acids. CDR1 and CDR2 (germline): MNHEY, SMNVEV (reference sequence). The CDR3 loop is CASRPAGRYYGYTF.